This note documents a single TCR beta chain sequence. No antigen is known for it. The record has no base qualities; no much larger clone is one base away. This sample is part of a study of T cell responses to AZD1222 COVID-19 vaccine (dated by TCRdb to the early 2020s). Broadly, across the study: AZD1222 recipients whose second dose came at about 4 weeks and those whose second dose came at about 12 weeks were combined into one group, since spike-specific TCR depth and breadth did not differ between the two schedules. A total of over 230 trial participants underwent TCR sequencing, of whom nearly 210 had received two doses of AZD1222 and 26 had received two doses of the MenACWY control vaccine. Trial participants were enrolled into age subgroups of 18-55, 56-69 and 70-plus years, which contained about 150, 27 and 61 TCR-sequenced participants, respectively. Findings and caveats that apply to the study as a whole: After two AZD1222 doses, both the breadth and the depth of spike-specific TCRs were significantly higher than at day 0 and than in MenACWY recipients. The 56-69-year group was small, and its depth increase did not reach significance, likely because of low power. Conclusions about previously exposed vaccinees are limited because only five to seven AZD1222 recipients were SARS-CoV-2 seropositive at baseline. Vaccine-associated CD4 TCRs spanned the whole spike protein, with dominant responses in regions 160-218 and 743-854. Epitopes outside the regions mutated in the B.1.351 and B.1.1.7 variants were reportedly recognized by nearly half of the unique spike-specific TCRs. Participants were mostly white British and included more females than males, and it was suggested by the authors that clonal diversity may have been underestimated. No day 14 peak-response samples were available, so repertoires were characterized only after the peak T cell response.

CDR1 and CDR2, per the germline V gene, are SGHRS and YFSETQ. For this chain, trimming is 1 base at the V end and 4 bases at the J end, and the number of junction bases without a gene match is 1. From its cysteine to its phenylalanine, the CDR3 spans 13 amino acids. The sequence is cut down to CDR3 DNA, 39 bases in frame from base 1. The time point label, as the study defines it: baseline before first vaccination. The vaccinee samples were drawn from two UK trials, COV001 and COV002, one of which was a single-blind randomized controlled phase 2/3 trial testing AZD1222 (ChAdOx1 nCoV-19) in healthy adults. Trial participant PBMC samples were collected at day 0 and day 28 after the second dose for TCRbeta chain sequencing. The CDR3 regions of human TCRbeta chains were analyzed by immunosequencing. The published analysis was carried out like this. TCRs in the repertoires were compared against a reference library of SARS-CoV-2-specific TCRs that had been generated with the MIRA antigen-specificity platform. Breadth was defined as the fraction of unique TCRs that were SARS-CoV-2-associated, and depth was defined as the fraction of total T cells that were SARS-CoV-2-associated. Using the MIRA data, each spike-specific TCR was mapped to the spike region that the TCR reacts to and placed in a CD4 or CD8 class. Log10-transformed breadth and depth values were compared by one-way ANOVA with Sidak's multiple comparisons tests. TCRdb stores this immuneACCESS table with in-frame sequences only. Part of the clones is absent; in the studies checked, under half of the shortfall reflects unresolved V genes, and no reason is known for the rest. The D gene and trimming were derived from the DNA, and the V and J assignments and clone size from that table. This sample holds about 130,000 clones; about 90% were observed only once. The top ten constitute approximately 2% of the sample.

The sequence was obtained from an adult in good health. The source material was peripheral blood, sampled on day 0 of AZD1222 vaccination. The chain was built from TRBV5-1 and TRBJ1-2, with 7 middle bases fitting TRBD1. Here the CDR3 is given as CASSLNRGYGYTF. The sequenced DNA is TGCGCCAGCAGCTTGAACAGGGGCTATGGCTACACCTTC.